This T cell receptor beta chain was recovered during a study of response to subunit inactivated influenza vaccine. This clonotype was detected a few times. TCRdb passed the RT-PCR reads through MiXCR, listing each CDR3 protein once. The data contain roughly 500,000 distinct CDR3 sequences, less than 25% of them singletons. The same data also went into a second study, on T cells expressing NK-cell markers. That source notes: The authors generated TCR beta cDNA through 5'RACE template switching with UMIs.

The sequences come from CD4+ T cells sorted from PBMCs, collected 11 to 12 days after vaccination. This receptor was identified in a man aged 50-59 years who received an inactivated influenza vaccine.

CDR3: CASSQSGGGLAISQHF. Written as DNA, the CDR3 is TGCGCCAGCAGTCAATCGGGAGGCGGGTTAGCAATCAGCCAGCATTTT. The V call is TRBV23-1, the J call TRBJ1-5, with unresolved D. TRBV23-1 qualifies as an ORF whose function is uncertain. The CDR3 consists of 16 residues. The ends were cut back, 0 bases at V and 12 bases at J, with 21 bases in the middle.